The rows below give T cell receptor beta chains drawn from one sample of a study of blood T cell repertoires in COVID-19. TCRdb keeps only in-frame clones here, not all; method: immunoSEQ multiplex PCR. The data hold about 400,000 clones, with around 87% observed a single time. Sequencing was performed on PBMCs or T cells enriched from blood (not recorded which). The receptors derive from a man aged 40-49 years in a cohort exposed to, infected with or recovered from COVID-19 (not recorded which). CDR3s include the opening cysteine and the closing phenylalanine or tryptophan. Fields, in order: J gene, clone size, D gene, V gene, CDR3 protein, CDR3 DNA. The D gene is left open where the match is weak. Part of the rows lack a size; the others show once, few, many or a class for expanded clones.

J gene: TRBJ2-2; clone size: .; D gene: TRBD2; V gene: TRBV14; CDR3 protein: CASSQDLAGVGGELFF; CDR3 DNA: TGTGCCAGCAGCCAAGACCTAGCGGGAGTAGGCGGGGAGCTGTTTTTT
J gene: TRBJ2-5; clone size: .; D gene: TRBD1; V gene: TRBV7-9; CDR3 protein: CASSSGTGGAWETQYF; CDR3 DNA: TGTGCCAGCAGCTCCGGGACAGGGGGCGCTTGGGAGACCCAGTACTTC
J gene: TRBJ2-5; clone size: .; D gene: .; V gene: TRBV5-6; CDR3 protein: CASSLLDSVASETQYF; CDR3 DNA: TGTGCCAGCAGCTTGTTGGACAGCGTCGCTTCAGAGACCCAGTACTTC
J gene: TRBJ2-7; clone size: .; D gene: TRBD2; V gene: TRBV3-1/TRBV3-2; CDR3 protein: CASSRNRLAWAYEQYF; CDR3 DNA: TGTGCCAGCAGCCGCAATAGACTAGCTTGGGCCTACGAGCAGTACTTC
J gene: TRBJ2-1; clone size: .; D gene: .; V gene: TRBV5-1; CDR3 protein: CASSFGDNRNEQFF; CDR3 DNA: TGCGCCAGCAGCTTCGGGGACAATCGCAATGAGCAGTTCTTC
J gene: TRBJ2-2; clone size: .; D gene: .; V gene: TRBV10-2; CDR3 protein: CASSEMRSGSNTGELFF; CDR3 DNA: TGCGCCAGCAGTGAAATGCGTAGCGGTTCGAACACCGGGGAGCTGTTTTTT
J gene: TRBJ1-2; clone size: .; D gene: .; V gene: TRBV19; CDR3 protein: CASYHAEAYGYTF; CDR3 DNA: TGTGCCAGCTACCACGCTGAGGCCTATGGCTACACCTTC
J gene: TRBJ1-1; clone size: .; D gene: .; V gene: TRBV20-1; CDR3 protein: CSARSILSTFF; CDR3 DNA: TGCAGTGCCAGGTCCATTTTAAGCACTTTCTTT
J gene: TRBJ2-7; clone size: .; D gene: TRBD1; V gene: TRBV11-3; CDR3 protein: CASSLETGGAYEQYF; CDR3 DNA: TGTGCCAGCAGCTTGGAGACAGGGGGGGCCTACGAGCAGTACTTC
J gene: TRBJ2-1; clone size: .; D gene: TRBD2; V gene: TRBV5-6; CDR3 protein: CASSPGTSGRAGYNEQFF; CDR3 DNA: TGTGCCAGCAGTCCGGGGACTAGCGGGAGAGCAGGCTACAATGAGCAGTTCTTC
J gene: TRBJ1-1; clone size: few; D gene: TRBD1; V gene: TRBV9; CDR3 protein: CASSGGQGTPFF; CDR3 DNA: TGTGCCAGCAGCGGGGGACAGGGGACGCCTTTCTTT
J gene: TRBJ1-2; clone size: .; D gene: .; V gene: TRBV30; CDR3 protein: CAWMSYGYTF; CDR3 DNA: TGTGCCTGGATGAGCTATGGCTACACCTTC
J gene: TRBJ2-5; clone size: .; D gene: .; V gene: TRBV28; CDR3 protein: CASTQPTVETQYF; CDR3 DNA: TGTGCCAGCACCCAGCCGACTGTGGAGACCCAGTACTTC
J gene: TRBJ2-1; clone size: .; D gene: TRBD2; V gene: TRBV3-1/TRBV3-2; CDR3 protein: CASSQFAGGYNEQFF; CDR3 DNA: TGTGCCAGCAGCCAATTCGCGGGGGGATACAATGAGCAGTTCTTC
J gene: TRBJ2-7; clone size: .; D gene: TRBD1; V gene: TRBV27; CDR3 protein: CASSLGRGPETYEQYF; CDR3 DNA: TGTGCCAGCAGTTTGGGCAGGGGGCCCGAGACCTACGAGCAGTACTTC
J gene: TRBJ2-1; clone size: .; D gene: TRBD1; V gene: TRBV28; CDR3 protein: CASSLGTGKNEQFF; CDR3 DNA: TGTGCCAGCAGTTTGGGGACAGGGAAGAATGAGCAGTTCTTC
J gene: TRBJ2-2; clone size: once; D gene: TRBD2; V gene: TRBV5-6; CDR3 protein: CASSLGLARSGELFF; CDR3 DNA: TGTGCCAGCAGCTTAGGACTAGCGAGGTCCGGGGAGCTGTTTTTT
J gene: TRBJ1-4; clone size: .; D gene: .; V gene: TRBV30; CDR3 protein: CAWSEGLNEKLFF; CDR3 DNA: TGTGCCTGGAGTGAGGGGCTTAATGAAAAACTGTTTTTT
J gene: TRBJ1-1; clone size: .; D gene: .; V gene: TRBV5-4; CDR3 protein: CASSSRDTEAFF; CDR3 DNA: TGTGCCAGCAGCTCCCGTGACACTGAAGCTTTCTTT
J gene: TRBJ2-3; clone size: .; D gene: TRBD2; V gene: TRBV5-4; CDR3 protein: CASSARLAGLGDTQYF; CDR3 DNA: TGTGCCAGCAGCGCGAGACTAGCGGGTCTCGGAGATACGCAGTATTTT
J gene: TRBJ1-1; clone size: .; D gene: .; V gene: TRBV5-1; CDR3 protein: CASSLFRGLSTEAFF; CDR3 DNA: TGCGCCAGCAGCTTGTTCCGCGGGCTTTCCACTGAAGCTTTCTTT
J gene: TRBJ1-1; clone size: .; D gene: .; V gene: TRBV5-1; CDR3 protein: CASSFGQMNTEAFF; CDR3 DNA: TGCGCCAGCAGCTTCGGACAGATGAACACTGAAGCTTTCTTT
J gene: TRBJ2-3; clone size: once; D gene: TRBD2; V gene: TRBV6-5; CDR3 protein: CASSHQAGEIDTQYF; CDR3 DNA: TGTGCCAGCAGTCACCAGGCGGGAGAGATCGATACGCAGTATTTT
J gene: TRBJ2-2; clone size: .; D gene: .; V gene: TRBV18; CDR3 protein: CASSPPVRNTGELFF; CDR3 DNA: TGTGCCAGCTCACCTCCGGTAAGAAACACCGGGGAGCTGTTTTTT
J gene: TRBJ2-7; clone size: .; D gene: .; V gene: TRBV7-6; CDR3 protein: CASSLAPGSSYEQYF; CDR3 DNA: TGTGCCAGCAGCTTAGCTCCCGGGAGCTCCTACGAGCAGTACTTC
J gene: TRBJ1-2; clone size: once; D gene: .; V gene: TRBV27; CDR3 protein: CASSSNREMRSAGYTF; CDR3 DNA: TGTGCCAGCAGTTCTAACAGGGAAATGAGGTCTGCGGGCTACACCTTC
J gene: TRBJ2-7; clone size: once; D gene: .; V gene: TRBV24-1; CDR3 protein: CATSDSMWPYEQYF; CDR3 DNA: TGTGCCACCAGTGATTCGATGTGGCCCTACGAGCAGTACTTC
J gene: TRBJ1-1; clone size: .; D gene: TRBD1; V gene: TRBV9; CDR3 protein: CASSAPGQGATEAFF; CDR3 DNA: TGTGCCAGCAGTGCCCCGGGACAGGGGGCAACTGAAGCTTTCTTT
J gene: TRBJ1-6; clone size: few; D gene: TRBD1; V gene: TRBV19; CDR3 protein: CASRAGQGGSSPLHF; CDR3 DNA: TGTGCCAGTAGAGCCGGACAGGGAGGGAGTTCACCCCTCCACTTT
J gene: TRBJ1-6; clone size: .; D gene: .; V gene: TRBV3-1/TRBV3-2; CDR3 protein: CASSFDSNNSPLHF; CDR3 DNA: TGTGCCAGCAGCTTCGACAGTAATAATTCACCCCTCCACTTT
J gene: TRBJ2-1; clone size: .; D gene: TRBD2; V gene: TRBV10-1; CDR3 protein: CASRSSGNYNEQFF; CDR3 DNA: TGCGCCAGCAGATCTAGCGGTAACTACAATGAGCAGTTCTTC
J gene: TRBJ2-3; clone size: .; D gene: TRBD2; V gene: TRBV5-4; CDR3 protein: CASSPYSGGGAITDTQYF; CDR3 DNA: TGTGCCAGCAGCCCCTACTCCGGGGGAGGGGCGATTACAGATACGCAGTATTTT
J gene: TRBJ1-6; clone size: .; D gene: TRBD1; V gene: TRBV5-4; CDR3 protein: CASSTQTGTFSPLHF; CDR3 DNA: TGTGCCAGCAGCACCCAGACAGGGACCTTTTCACCCCTCCACTTT
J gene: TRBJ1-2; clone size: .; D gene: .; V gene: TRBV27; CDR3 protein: CASREGQFYGYTF; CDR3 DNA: TGTGCCAGCAGGGAAGGACAATTCTATGGCTACACCTTC
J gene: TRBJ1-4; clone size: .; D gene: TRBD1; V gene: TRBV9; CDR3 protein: CASSVGSGGSKEKLFF; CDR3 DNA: TGTGCCAGCAGCGTAGGGTCAGGGGGGTCGAAAGAAAAACTGTTTTTT
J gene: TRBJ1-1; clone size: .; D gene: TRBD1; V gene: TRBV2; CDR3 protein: CATTTGENTEAFF; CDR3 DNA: TGTGCCACTACGACAGGGGAGAACACTGAAGCTTTCTTT
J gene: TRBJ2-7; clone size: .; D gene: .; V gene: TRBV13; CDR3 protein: CASSLGPGRQTYEQYF; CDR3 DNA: TGTGCCAGCAGCCTAGGGCCAGGAAGGCAGACCTACGAGCAGTACTTC
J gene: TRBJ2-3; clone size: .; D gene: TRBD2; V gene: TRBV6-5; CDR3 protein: CASSPSGASTDPQYF; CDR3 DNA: TGTGCCAGCAGCCCCAGCGGGGCTAGCACAGATCCGCAGTATTTT
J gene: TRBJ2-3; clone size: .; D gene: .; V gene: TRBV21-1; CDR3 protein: CASSKGGREDTQYF; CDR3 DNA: TGTGCCAGCAGCAAAGGCGGGAGAGAGGATACGCAGTATTTT
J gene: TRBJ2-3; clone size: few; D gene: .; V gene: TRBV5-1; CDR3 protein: CASSLEGRGGTDTQYF; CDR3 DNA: TGCGCCAGCAGCTTGGAGGGCAGGGGTGGAACAGATACGCAGTATTTT
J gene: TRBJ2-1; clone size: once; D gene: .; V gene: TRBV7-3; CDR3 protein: CASSANRENEQFF; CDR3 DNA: TGTGCCAGCAGCGCGAACAGGGAGAATGAGCAGTTCTTC